Presented here are 29 T cell receptor beta chains from one specimen sequenced in a study of T cell responses to AZD1222 COVID-19 vaccine. Sequencing used immunoSEQ multiplex PCR; TCRdb keeps in-frame clones, though not all of them. The repertoire holds about 120,000 clones, with about nine tenths as singletons. This sample comprised peripheral blood, obtained on day 0 of AZD1222 vaccination. These receptors were taken from an adult in good health.

The chain uses TRBV5-5 and TRBJ2-7; no clear D. The CDR3 is 14 amino acids. Trimming removed 0 bases at V and 6 bases at J, with 13 bases between. The germline V gene encodes CDR1 SGHKS and CDR2 YYEKEE (reference sequence). The CDR3 spells CASSLERQWGEQYF. The DNA for the CDR3 is TGTGCCAGCAGCTTGGAACGGCAGTGGGGCGAGCAGTACTTC.

This chain links TRBV7-9 with TRBJ2-1, with 8 bases that match TRBD2. V shed 5 bases and J 5 bases; nucleotides not matched to a gene: 8. Germline V gene data show CDR1 as SEHNR and CDR2 as FQNEAQ (reference sequence). This CDR3 has 15 residues. The CDR3 DNA sequence: TGTGCCAGCAGCCCCCGGGGGGGCTTCGACAATGAGCAGTTCTTC. It translates to CASSPRGGFDNEQFF. Variable domain in full (rest from reference TRBV7-9 and TRBJ2-1): DTGVSQNPRHKITKRGQNVTFRCDPISEHNRLYWYRQTLGQGPEFLTYFQNEAQLEKSRLLSDRFSAERPKGSFSTLEIQRTEQGDSAMYLCASSPRGGFDNEQFFGPGTRLTVL.

The chain combines TRBV28 with TRBJ2-7; D is ambiguous. Looked up from germline, CDR1 is MDHEN and CDR2 is SYDVKM. Trimming took 2 bases from V and 7 from J, leaving 6 bases between them. The CDR3 extends over 11 amino acids. The CDR3 region has the DNA TGTGCCAGCAGTTTAGACGGGGAGCAGTACTTC. Protein sequence: CASSLDGEQYF.

The V call is TRBV27, the J call TRBJ1-2; 8 nucleotides line up with TRBD1. Per germline, CDR1 MNHEY and CDR2 SMNVEV (reference sequence). V shed 6 bases and J 8 bases; nucleotides not matched to a gene: 14. The CDR3 is made up of 15 amino acids. CDR3 region: CASREPGTGSYGYTF. CDR3 nucleotides: TGTGCCAGCAGAGAACCCGGGACAGGATCCTACGGCTACACCTTC.

V usage is TRBV6-6 and J usage is TRBJ2-3; D is ambiguous. Per the germline V gene, CDR1 is MNHNY and CDR2 is SVGAGI (reference sequence). The CDR3 has 15 residues. V was trimmed by 6 bases and J by 0 bases, leaving 13 bases between them. CDR3 amino acids: CASRPHAESTDTQYF. In DNA, the CDR3 is TGTGCCAGCAGACCCCATGCGGAGAGCACAGATACGCAGTATTTT.

The chain recombines TRBV5-4 with TRBJ1-1; unclear D gene. V was pared by 4 bases and J by 2 bases, with 18 bases between. The CDR3 extends over 16 amino acids. The germline V gene has CDR1 SGHNT and CDR2 YYREEE (reference sequence). CDR3 DNA sequence: TGTGCCAGCAGCCCGACACGTAGTTCAGTAAACACTGAAGCTTTCTTT. Protein product: CASSPTRSSVNTEAFF.

V and J are TRBV27 and TRBJ1-1, with no clear D. The germline CDR1 and CDR2 sequences are MNHEY and SMNVEV (reference sequence). This CDR3 contains 15 residues. Between the trimmed V and J ends, which lost 6 bases and 0 bases, there was a span of 14 bases. CDR3 loop: CASSPIQFMNTEAFF. In nucleotides, the CDR3 is TGTGCCAGCAGCCCAATACAGTTCATGAACACTGAAGCTTTCTTT.

The rearrangement joins TRBV3-1 (or the pseudogene TRBV3-2) to TRBJ1-6; D might be TRBD1 (5 bases). CDR3 length equals 14 residues. V lost 3 bases to trimming and J lost 9 bases, with 12 bases between them. Germline V gene data show CDR1 as LGHDT and CDR2 as YNNKEL (reference sequence). This chain's CDR3 is CASSQTRGRSPLHF. The CDR3 bases are TGTGCCAGCAGCCAGACCCGGGGACGTTCACCCCTCCACTTT.

The chain couples TRBV6-1 to TRBJ1-6; no firm D call. The V and J ends lost 4 bases and 5 bases respectively, with 18 bases between them. From germline, CDR1 is MNHNS and CDR2 SASEGT. The length of the CDR3 is 17 residues. CDR3 sequence: CASSAEYSGGNNSPLHF. The CDR3 DNA sequence: TGTGCCAGCAGTGCAGAGTATTCGGGAGGCAATAATTCACCCCTCCACTTT.

In its sample, this clone was seen a few times. The gene calls are TRBV4-1 and TRBJ2-7, with 11 bases that match TRBD2. CDR3 size: 18 residues. Trimming cost V 3 bases and J 0 bases; bases outside gene matches: 10. Germline V CDR1 and CDR2: MGHRA, YSYEKL. The CDR3 DNA reads TGCGCCAGCAGCCAGCAACTAGCGGGAGTAGGGTTCTCCTACGAGCAGTACTTC. This sequence encodes CASSQQLAGVGFSYEQYF.

The chain recombines TRBV4-1 with TRBJ2-1; 14 bases line up with TRBD2. Germline lookup yields CDR1 MGHRA and CDR2 YSYEKL. V shed 1 base and J 7 bases; nucleotides not matched to a gene: 6. The CDR3 sequence is 17 residues long. The CDR3 here is CASSQGPTSGGANEQFF. The CDR3 DNA reads as TGCGCCAGCAGCCAAGGTCCGACTAGCGGGGGGGCGAATGAGCAGTTCTTC.

This rearrangement joins TRBV6-5 to TRBJ2-5, with 9 bases matching TRBD2. V gave up 4 bases and J gave up 1 base; unmatched junction bases: 7. Germline values: CDR1 MNHEY, CDR2 SVGAGI. The CDR3 loop spans 16 amino acids. CDR3 loop: CASSSPSGAVQETQYF. The CDR3, as DNA: TGTGCCAGCAGTTCACCTAGCGGGGCAGTCCAAGAGACCCAGTACTTC.

The gene calls are TRBV10-2 and TRBJ2-7; tentatively, D is TRBD2 (5 bases). CDR3 length equals 16 residues. V gave up 2 bases and J gave up 1 base, with 15 bases separating them. Germline CDR1 is WSHSY and CDR2 is SAAADI. The CDR3 nucleotides are TGCGCCAGCAGTGAGACGGGATACTCCTCGTCCTACGAGCAGTACTTC. Residues: CASSETGYSSSYEQYF.

The rearrangement uses TRBV18 and TRBJ2-6; 11 nucleotides align to TRBD1. Germline V CDR1 and CDR2: KGHSH, LQKENI. With 6 bases clipped from V and 4 bases from J, the junction kept 5 bases outside the gene matches. This CDR3 is built from 16 residues. In DNA, the CDR3 is TGTGCCAGCTCCCGTGGACAGGGGGCCGGGGCCAACGTCCTGACTTTC. This gives the protein CASSRGQGAGANVLTF.

This clone has only a few counts. This chain uses TRBV5-4 with TRBJ1-2; no reliable D call. With 0 bases removed from V and 4 bases from J, the gap between germline ends came to 13 bases. CDR1 and CDR2 (germline): SGHNT, YYREEE (reference sequence). The CDR3 consists of 15 residues. In nucleotides, the CDR3 is TGTGCCAGCAGCTTGGGGGGTGGGCAGATCTATGGCTACACCTTC. Residues: CASSLGGGQIYGYTF.

This chain joins TRBV28 and TRBJ1-2; a weak D match, TRBD1 (5 bases). Looked up from germline, CDR1 is MDHEN and CDR2 is SYDVKM. The CDR3 is 13 amino acids. The V end lost 3 bases, the J end lost 4 bases, and 9 bases lay between the germline ends. DNA of the CDR3: TGTGCCAGCAGTTTGGGGCGAGGCTATGGCTACACCTTC. It codes for CASSLGRGYGYTF.

The V and J genes are TRBV19 and TRBJ1-5; 7 nucleotides line up with TRBD1. The CDR3 covers 15 residues. Germline V lookup: CDR1 LNHDA, CDR2 SQIVND (reference sequence). After removal of 3 bases from V and 4 bases from J, the junction contained 6 bases not matched to a gene. The CDR3 nucleotides are TGTGCCAGTAGTATTATGGGGACAGCTAATCAGCCCCAGCATTTT. This gives the protein CASSIMGTANQPQHF.

The CDR3 bases are TGTGCCAGCAGCCAGGGACAGGGGTTTGAAAAACTGTTTTTT. Translated, it gives CASSQGQGFEKLFF. The V gene is TRBV3-1 (or the pseudogene TRBV3-2), the J gene TRBJ1-4, with 10 bases fitting TRBD1. The CDR3 covers 14 residues. In germline, CDR1 is LGHDT, CDR2 YNNKEL (reference sequence). The junction had 2 bases not matched to a gene; V was cut back by 3 bases and J by 7 bases.

The chain recombines TRBV5-5 with TRBJ2-1; unclear D gene. The germline V gene encodes CDR1 SGHKS and CDR2 YYEKEE (reference sequence). The germline V and J ends were trimmed by 0 bases and 4 bases, with 2 bases remaining between them. CDR3 length: 12 amino acids. As DNA, the CDR3 is TGTGCCAGCAGCTTGGAGTACAATGAGCAGTTCTTC. Amino acid sequence: CASSLEYNEQFF.

The chain employs TRBV2 and TRBJ1-2; D uncertain. Germline CDR1 is SNHLY and CDR2 is FYNNEI. The CDR3 is made up of 12 amino acids. Trimming took 7 bases from V and 4 from J, leaving 10 bases between them. CDR3 in amino acids: CASNPTLYGYTF. The CDR3, as DNA: TGTGCCAGCAATCCAACCCTCTATGGCTACACCTTC.

This chain uses TRBV20-1 with TRBJ1-5; D perhaps matches TRBD1 (6 bases). Germline loops: CDR1 DFQATT, CDR2 SNEGSKA (reference sequence). The V end was cut by 3 bases, the J end by 3 bases, with 15 bases between. The CDR3 has 15 residues. Here the CDR3 DNA reads TGCAGTGCTAGTCAACAGGGTGGAGTCAATCAGCCCCAGCATTTT. Its translation: CSASQQGGVNQPQHF.

This sequence joins TRBV3-1 (or the pseudogene TRBV3-2) and TRBJ2-5; D perhaps matches TRBD2 (6 bases). From germline, CDR1 is LGHDT and CDR2 YNNKEL (reference sequence). Trimming took 1 base from V and 4 from J, leaving 7 bases between them. The CDR3 runs to 13 residues. CDR3 in amino acids: CASSQGRVETQYF. The DNA of the CDR3 is TGTGCCAGCAGCCAAGGGAGGGTAGAGACCCAGTACTTC.

The chain recombines TRBV18 with TRBJ1-1; 7 nucleotides line up with TRBD1. The CDR3 is 14 amino acids. Germline V gene data show CDR1 as KGHSH and CDR2 as LQKENI. Trimming cost V 5 bases and J 2 bases; bases outside gene matches: 5. DNA for the CDR3: TGTGCCAGCTCATCGACAGGGAGAAACACTGAAGCTTTCTTT. Its translation: CASSSTGRNTEAFF.

This chain joins TRBV5-1 and TRBJ1-2; 11 bases match TRBD1. From germline, CDR1 is SGHRS and CDR2 YFSETQ. Trimming at V came to 3 bases and at J to 8 bases, leaving 6 bases not matched to a gene. The CDR3 has 14 amino acids. The CDR3 DNA reads as TGCGCCAGCAGCTCCGGACAGGGGGCGGGAGGCTACACCTTC. Amino acid sequence: CASSSGQGAGGYTF.

The CDR3 loop reads CASSQDGQGLGNEQFF. The CDR3 nucleotides are TGTGCCAGCAGCCAAGATGGTCAGGGGTTGGGCAATGAGCAGTTCTTC. J is TRBJ2-1 and V is TRBV14; weak D call: TRBD1 (6 bases). V shed 0 bases and J shed 6 bases, with 15 bases lying between them. The CDR3 runs to 16 residues. Germline V gene sequence: CDR1 SGHDN, CDR2 FVKESK.

V and J are TRBV2 and TRBJ1-2; D is uncertain. The CDR3 extends over 10 amino acids. The germline V gene encodes CDR1 SNHLY and CDR2 FYNNEI. V was pared by 6 bases and J by 5 bases, with 4 bases between. This chain's CDR3 is CASRLYGYTF. For the CDR3, the DNA is TGTGCCAGCAGGTTGTATGGCTACACCTTC. The full variable domain, rest sourced from reference TRBV2 and TRBJ1-2, is EPEVTQTPSHQVTQMGQEVILRCVPISNHLYFYWYRQILGQKVEFLVSFYNNEISEKSEIFDDQFSVERPDGSNFTLKIRSTKLEDSAMYFCASRLYGYTFGSGTRLTVV.

This clone was found once. The chain employs TRBV12-3 or TRBV12-4 and TRBJ1-5; D is unresolved. This CDR3 has 12 residues. Trimming removed 5 bases at V and 1 base at J, with 3 bases between. CDR3 bases: TGTGCCAGCAGTATGAGCAATCAGCCCCAGCATTTT. Translating it yields CASSMSNQPQHF.

The V call is TRBV20-1, the J call TRBJ2-1; TRBD1 aligns across 9 bases. The germline CDR1 and CDR2 sequences are DFQATT and SNEGSKA (reference sequence). This CDR3 has 14 residues. The V gene end was trimmed by 3 bases and the J gene end by 5 bases; junction bases not matched to a gene: 5. The CDR3 region is CSASRTGVDNEQFF. In DNA, the CDR3 is TGCAGTGCTAGTAGGACAGGGGTCGACAATGAGCAGTTCTTC.

The V gene is TRBV6-6, the J gene TRBJ1-5; D not certain. Trimming left V 7 bases short and J 0 bases short, with 10 bases between. The CDR3 is 14 residues long. The germline gives CDR1 MNHNY, CDR2 SVGAGI (reference sequence). This CDR3 reads CASNPHHSNQPQHF. In DNA, the CDR3 is TGTGCCAGCAACCCACACCATAGCAATCAGCCCCAGCATTTT.